These 9 T cell receptor beta chains originate from one sample sequenced in a study of regulatory dendritic cells for organ transplantation. Sequencing was performed with immunoSEQ multiplex PCR; in TCRdb, only in-frame clones are kept and a portion is missing. The sample has about 34,000 clones, roughly nine tenths seen once. The sequencing input was naive CD4+ T cells from blood. Regarding subset: CD45RA+ naive T cells. These TCRs come from a human donor in good health.

This clone was seen only once. This rearrangement joins TRBV6-5 to TRBJ1-5; D is unclear. Per the germline V gene, CDR1 is MNHEY and CDR2 is SVGAGI. V gave up 4 bases and J gave up 0 bases, with 10 bases separating them. The CDR3 length is 15 residues. Written as DNA, the CDR3 is TGTGCCAGCAGTTTGAGAGGTCTTAGCAATCAGCCCCAGCATTTT. As protein: CASSLRGLSNQPQHF.

The V call is TRBV4-2, the J call TRBJ2-4; 8 positions match TRBD2. Germline CDR1 is LGHNA and CDR2 is YNFKEQ. The ends lost 4 bases at V and 6 bases at J; junction bases unmatched: 8. CDR3 length: 15 amino acids. For the CDR3, the DNA is TGTGCCAGCAGCCCATTGGCGGGGGGTGGAAACATTCAGTACTTC. Translated, it gives CASSPLAGGGNIQYF.

The chain has TRBV19 and TRBJ2-7; D gene ambiguous. Trimming left V 4 bases short and J 0 bases short, with 10 bases between. Looked up from germline, CDR1 is LNHDA and CDR2 is SQIVND (reference sequence). The CDR3 loop spans 14 amino acids. The CDR3 reads CASSNPGSSYEQYF. CDR3 DNA: TGTGCCAGTAGTAACCCCGGAAGCTCCTACGAGCAGTACTTC.

The rearrangement joins TRBV11-3 to TRBJ2-1, with D uncertain. The CDR3 has 13 amino acids. In germline, CDR1 is SGHNT, CDR2 YENEEA. Trimming removed 1 base at V and 8 bases at J, with 9 bases between. The CDR3 DNA reads as TGTGCCAGCAGCTTAGGTCAGAACGATGAGCAGTTCTTC. This codes for CASSLGQNDEQFF.

The J gene is TRBJ2-3, the V gene TRBV5-8, with TRBD1 as a possible D gene (6 bases). This CDR3 contains 14 residues. Trimming left V 1 base short and J 3 bases short, with 9 bases between. Germline loops: CDR1 SGHTS, CDR2 YDEGEE. The CDR3 bases are TGTGCCAGCAGCTTGACAGGGTCGACAGATACGCAGTATTTT. This sequence encodes CASSLTGSTDTQYF.

The chain employs TRBV7-8 and TRBJ1-1; a possible D gene is TRBD1 (5 bases). This CDR3 spans 13 amino acids. Trimming pared 3 bases from V and 4 bases from J, leaving 9 bases between. Per the germline V gene, CDR1 is SGHVS and CDR2 is FQNEAQ. CDR3 residues: CASSFGRGTEAFF. The CDR3 region has the DNA TGTGCCAGCAGCTTTGGGAGGGGCACTGAAGCTTTCTTT. The full variable domain, in which reference TRBV7-8 and TRBJ1-1 provide the parts outside the CDR3, is GAGVSQSPRYKVAKRGQDVALRCDPISGHVSLFWYQQALGQGPEFLTYFQNEAQLDKSGLPSDRFFAERPEGSVSTLKIQRTQQEDSAVYLCASSFGRGTEAFFGQGTRLTVV.

The chain couples TRBV5-1 to TRBJ2-5, with D unclear. Germline V lookup: CDR1 SGHRS, CDR2 YFSETQ. The CDR3 is 14 residues long. V shed 0 bases and J shed 7 bases, with 13 bases lying between them. CDR3: CASSLGSGSLTQYF. CDR3 nucleotide sequence: TGCGCCAGCAGCTTGGGGTCCGGTAGCCTGACCCAGTACTTC.

The chain employs TRBV5-6 and TRBJ2-2, with TRBD1 matching 7 bases. J was trimmed by 2 bases and V by 4 bases; bases with no gene match: 8. The CDR3 contains 16 residues. Germline CDR1 reads SGHDT; CDR2 reads YYEEEE. CDR3 nucleotides: TGTGCCAGCAGCATCTATACAGGGGCAAACACCGGGGAGCTGTTTTTT. This encodes CASSIYTGANTGELFF.

The chain employs TRBV13 and TRBJ1-4; D possibly corresponds to TRBD1 (5 bases). The CDR3 spans 16 residues. The germline CDR1 and CDR2 sequences are PRHDT and FYEKMQ (reference sequence). Trimming removed 3 bases at V and 0 bases at J, with 11 bases between. The CDR3 sequence is CASSFSQVATNEKLFF. In DNA, the CDR3 is TGTGCCAGCAGCTTCTCACAGGTTGCAACTAATGAAAAACTGTTTTTT.